This TCR beta chain was identified in a study of blood T cell repertoires in COVID-19. Per germline, CDR1 LGHNA and CDR2 YNFKEQ. This CDR3 region has 16 residues. Germline trimming cut 3 bases from V and 5 bases from J; bases unmatched to any gene: 8. Sequencing used immunoSEQ multiplex PCR; TCRdb keeps in-frame clones, though not all of them. The sample carries about 39,000 clones, 76% recorded once. This TCR was recovered from a man older than 75 with acute or convalescent COVID-19. The rearrangement joins TRBV4-2 to TRBJ2-5, with 11 nucleotides matching TRBD2. The sample was peripheral blood. The CDR3 loop is CASSQDSGGVQETQYF. The CDR3 nucleotides read TGTGCCAGCAGCCAGGATAGCGGGGGGGTTCAGGAGACCCAGTACTTC.